The 7 T cell receptor beta chains below come from one sample, sequenced in a study of monozygotic twins with inflammatory bowel disease. TCRdb reanalyzed the 5' RACE reads and collapses them to one entry per CDR3 protein, without DNA. The sample shows about 210,000 distinct CDR3 sequences, and 1.6% sits with its ten largest clones. Input material: blood. These receptors were collected from a human donor with ulcerative colitis or Crohn's disease, or a healthy co-twin of an affected twin (not recorded which).

The genes are TRBV20-1 and TRBJ2-1; there is no DNA to check the TCRdb D call of TRBD2. Germline V CDR1 and CDR2: DFQATT, SNEGSKA (reference sequence). The CDR3 spans 12 residues. The CDR3 protein is CSASVSPREQFF.

The rearrangement uses TRBV7-8 and TRBJ2-7; TCRdb names TRBD2, which stays unverified in the absence of DNA. The CDR3 has 14 residues. CDR1 is SGHVS, CDR2 FQNEAQ, per germline. The CDR3 here is CASSFGGARREQYF.

This chain connects TRBV15 to TRBJ2-3; TCRdb lists TRBD1, though no DNA is available to test this call. Germline V gene lookup returns CDR1 LNHNV and CDR2 YYDKDF (reference sequence). This CDR3 spans 19 amino acids. The CDR3 loop is CATSREMASAGRRTDTQYF. Full variable domain (rest looked up from reference TRBV15 and TRBJ2-3): DAMVIQNPRYQVTQFGKPVTLSCSQTLNHNVMYWYQQKSSQAPKLLFHYYDKDFNNEADTPDNFQSRRPNTSFCFLDIRSPGLGDTAMYLCATSREMASAGRRTDTQYFGPGTRLTVL.

The rearrangement joins TRBV7-2 to TRBJ1-5; the D call of TRBD1 rests on TCRdb alone, since no DNA is present to check it. This CDR3 spans 14 amino acids. Germline CDR1 is SGHTA and CDR2 is FQGNSA. The CDR3 is CASSSQGDYQPQHF.

The chain couples TRBV12-5 to TRBJ1-1; TCRdb gives TRBD1 as the D gene, but with no DNA this cannot be confirmed. The CDR3 covers 15 residues. Germline assignment: CDR1 LGHNT and CDR2 FRNRAP. CDR3 sequence reads: CASGLSTGLNTEAFF.

The chain joins TRBV12-3 or TRBV12-4 to TRBJ2-3; the TCRdb call, TRBD2, lacks DNA for checking. The CDR3 extends over 15 amino acids. CDR3 in amino acids: CASSLTGGGTDTQYF.

J is TRBJ2-7 and V is TRBV28; TCRdb proposes TRBD1, but this gene call is untestable without DNA. The CDR3 has 18 amino acids. CDR1 and CDR2 (germline): MDHEN, SYDVKM. This chain's CDR3 is CASGRKIPRTGVIHEQYF.